The 16 T cell receptor beta chains below all came from one sample that was sequenced in a study of pediatric ulcerative colitis. Only in-frame clones appear in the TCRdb table, and some are missing; sequencing was by immunoSEQ multiplex PCR. The sample shows about 64,000 clones, roughly nine tenths of them seen only once. Sequenced material: blood. All receptors come from a boy between 10 and 17 years old with severe ulcerative colitis.

V and J are TRBV6-1 and TRBJ2-7; D might be TRBD2 (5 bases). The V gene's germline CDR1 is MNHNS and CDR2 SASEGT. V was trimmed by 6 bases and J by 3 bases, leaving 12 bases between them. This CDR3 is 13 amino acids long. The CDR3 loop reads CASRKLELYEQYF. In DNA form, the CDR3 reads TGTGCCAGCAGGAAACTAGAGCTCTACGAGCAGTACTTC.

The table lists this clone with a count of one. V usage is TRBV11-3 and J usage is TRBJ2-7, with 9 bases fitting TRBD2. V lost 5 bases and J lost 2; bases outside the gene matches: 7. Germline CDR1 is SGHNT and CDR2 is YENEEA. The CDR3 is 15 residues long. The CDR3 nucleotides are TGTGCCAGCAGCCGCACGGCGGGAGGGGCCTACGAGCAGTACTTC. Its translation is CASSRTAGGAYEQYF.

The J gene is TRBJ2-1, the V gene TRBV2, with D possibly TRBD1 on 5 matching bases. Trimming stripped 8 bases from V and 0 bases from J, with 11 bases between. The germline gives CDR1 SNHLY, CDR2 FYNNEI. There are 14 residues in the CDR3. The DNA for the CDR3 is TGTGCCAGCGGGGATAGGGGCTCCTACAATGAGCAGTTCTTC. Residues: CASGDRGSYNEQFF.

Here the CDR3 DNA reads TGTGCCAGTAGCTCAACACCCGGGACAGCTAACTATGGCTACACCTTC. Encoded protein: CASSSTPGTANYGYTF. This rearrangement joins TRBV19 to TRBJ1-2; TRBD1 aligns across 7 bases. V was pared by 6 bases and J by 0 bases, with 10 bases of the junction left unmatched. CDR1 and CDR2 (germline): LNHDA, SQIVND (reference sequence). This CDR3 contains 16 residues.

The chain uses TRBV30 and TRBJ2-6; no firm D call. With 7 bases removed from V and 1 base from J, the gap between germline ends came to 14 bases. Germline loops: CDR1 GTSNPN, CDR2 SVGIG (reference sequence). The CDR3 consists of 15 residues. The CDR3 DNA reads as TGTGCCTCTGCACTTTTAGGATCTGGGGCCAACGTCCTGACTTTC. It codes for CASALLGSGANVLTF.

The chain carries TRBV20-1 and TRBJ1-2; no clear D. Trimming left V 5 bases short and J 6 bases short, with 7 bases between. Per germline, CDR1 DFQATT and CDR2 SNEGSKA (reference sequence). This CDR3 is built from 10 residues. The CDR3 sequence: CSAGNHGYTF. CDR3 bases: TGCAGTGCTGGGAATCATGGCTACACCTTC.

The V gene is TRBV6-5, the J gene TRBJ1-2, with D hard to call. V was pared by 8 bases and J by 7 bases, with 14 bases between. CDR3 length: 12 amino acids. The V gene's germline CDR1 is MNHEY and CDR2 SVGAGI. The CDR3 DNA sequence: TGTGCCAGCGGATCAGGTTATGTTGGCTACACCTTC. Residues: CASGSGYVGYTF.

This chain connects TRBV7-9 to TRBJ2-7; D gene uncertain. Germline CDR1 SEHNR, CDR2 FQNEAQ (reference sequence). Trimming removed 8 bases at V and 1 base at J, with 15 bases between. The CDR3 contains 14 residues. The CDR3 sequence: CASGPGHSSYEQYF. The CDR3 coding sequence is TGTGCCAGCGGACCGGGCCACTCTTCCTACGAGCAGTACTTC.

This rearrangement joins TRBV13 to TRBJ2-2, with 10 bases fitting TRBD2. Germline CDR1 reads PRHDT; CDR2 reads FYEKMQ (reference sequence). The V and J ends lost 4 bases and 1 base, in that order; junction bases with no gene match: 3. The CDR3 runs to 16 residues. CDR3 sequence (DNA): TGTGCCAGCAGCTCCCGGACTAGCGGGAACACCGGGGAGCTGTTTTTT. Translated: CASSSRTSGNTGELFF.

The genes are TRBV6-1 and TRBJ1-1; no clear D gene. The V and J ends lost 5 bases and 4 bases respectively, with 11 bases between them. CDR1 and CDR2 (germline): MNHNS, SASEGT. The CDR3 has 13 residues. The CDR3 nucleotides are TGTGCCAGCAGTTGGCAGTTTGCCACTGAAGCTTTCTTT. It translates to CASSWQFATEAFF.

The J gene is TRBJ2-1, the V gene TRBV27; D is perhaps TRBD2 (6 bases). The germline V and J ends were trimmed by 6 bases and 4 bases, with 16 bases remaining between them. This CDR3 comprises 15 residues. The germline CDR1 and CDR2 sequences are MNHEY and SMNVEV (reference sequence). CDR3 amino acids: CASRVTIAEYNEQFF. CDR3 nucleotide sequence: TGTGCCAGCAGGGTCACGATAGCGGAGTACAATGAGCAGTTCTTC.

This chain links TRBV9 with TRBJ1-1; D gene unclear. V gave up 4 bases and J gave up 0 bases, with 16 bases separating them. This CDR3 contains 16 residues. The V gene's germline CDR1 is SGDLS and CDR2 YYNGEE. The CDR3 reads CASSHTGLPMNTEAFF. The CDR3 coding sequence is TGTGCCAGCAGCCATACTGGACTGCCCATGAACACTGAAGCTTTCTTT.

This sequence joins TRBV19 and TRBJ2-1; weak D call: TRBD2 (5 bases). This CDR3 contains 14 residues. V lost 4 bases and J lost 7, with 14 bases in between. CDR1 and CDR2 from the germline V gene are LNHDA and SQIVND (reference sequence). The CDR3 region is CASSTPTRENEQFF. CDR3 nucleotide sequence: TGTGCCAGTAGTACTCCCACTAGAGAAAATGAGCAGTTCTTC.

This sequence joins TRBV19 and TRBJ2-1; 8 nucleotides agree with TRBD2. The CDR3 totals 15 residues. The V gene end was trimmed by 1 base and the J gene end by 6 bases; junction bases not matched to a gene: 5. The germline V gene has CDR1 LNHDA and CDR2 SQIVND (reference sequence). The DNA of the CDR3 is TGTGCCAGTAGTATAGCGGGAGGGCCGAGCAATGAGCAGTTCTTC. It specifies CASSIAGGPSNEQFF.

The chain couples TRBV7-2 to TRBJ1-1; the D is unclear. Germline CDR1 is SGHTA and CDR2 is FQGNSA. The length of the CDR3 is 13 residues. V lost 5 bases and J 1 base, leaving 8 bases between the germline ends. This chain's CDR3 is CASSQQENTEAFF. DNA of the CDR3: TGTGCCAGCAGCCAGCAAGAGAACACTGAAGCTTTCTTT. The variable domain in full, with the rest retrieved from reference TRBV7-2 and TRBJ1-1, is GAGVSQSPSNKVTEKGKDVELRCDPISGHTALYWYRQSLGQGLEFLIYFQGNSAPDKSGLPSDRFSAERTGGSVSTLTIQRTQQEDSAVYLCASSQQENTEAFFGQGTRLTVV.

This chain joins TRBV11-2 and TRBJ2-1; D perhaps matches TRBD1 (6 bases). The germline V gene has CDR1 SGHAT and CDR2 FQNNGV. V was shortened by 3 bases and J by 9 bases, with 9 bases between the two germline ends. There are 12 residues in the CDR3. The CDR3 region is CASSLGAGEQFF. Written as DNA, the CDR3 is TGTGCCAGCAGCTTGGGGGCGGGTGAGCAGTTCTTC.